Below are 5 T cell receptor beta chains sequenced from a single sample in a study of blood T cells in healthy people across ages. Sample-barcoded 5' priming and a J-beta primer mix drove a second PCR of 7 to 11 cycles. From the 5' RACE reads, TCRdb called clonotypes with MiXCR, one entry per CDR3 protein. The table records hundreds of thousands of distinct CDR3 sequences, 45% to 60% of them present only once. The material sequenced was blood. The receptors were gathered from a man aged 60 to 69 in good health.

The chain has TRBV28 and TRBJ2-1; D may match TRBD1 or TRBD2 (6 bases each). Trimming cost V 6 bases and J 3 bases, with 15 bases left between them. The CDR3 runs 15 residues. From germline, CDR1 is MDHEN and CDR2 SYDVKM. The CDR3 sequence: CASRFAQGGYNEQFF. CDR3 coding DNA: TGTGCCAGCAGGTTTGCACAGGGAGGCTACAATGAGCAGTTCTTC.

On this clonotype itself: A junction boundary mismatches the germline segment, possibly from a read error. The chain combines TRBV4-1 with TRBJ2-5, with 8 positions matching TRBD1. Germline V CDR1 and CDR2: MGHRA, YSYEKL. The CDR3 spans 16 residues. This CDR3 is CASRPSPDRAQKTQYF. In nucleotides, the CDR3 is TGCGCCAGCAGACCAAGCCCGGACAGGGCCCAAAAGACCCAGTACTTC.

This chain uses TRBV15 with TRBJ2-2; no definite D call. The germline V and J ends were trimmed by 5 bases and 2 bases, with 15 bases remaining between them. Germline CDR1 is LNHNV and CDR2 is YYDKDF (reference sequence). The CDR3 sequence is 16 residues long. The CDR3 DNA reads TGTGCCACCAGCCCCCGAGAGGCGATTAACACCGGGGAGCTGTTTTTT. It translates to CATSPREAINTGELFF.

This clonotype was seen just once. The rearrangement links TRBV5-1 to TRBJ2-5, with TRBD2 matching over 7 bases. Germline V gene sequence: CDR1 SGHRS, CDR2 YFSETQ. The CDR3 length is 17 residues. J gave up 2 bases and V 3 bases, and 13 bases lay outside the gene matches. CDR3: CASSYNGAGTPQETQYF. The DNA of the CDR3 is TGCGCCAGCAGCTATAATGGAGCGGGAACTCCTCAAGAGACCCAGTACTTC.

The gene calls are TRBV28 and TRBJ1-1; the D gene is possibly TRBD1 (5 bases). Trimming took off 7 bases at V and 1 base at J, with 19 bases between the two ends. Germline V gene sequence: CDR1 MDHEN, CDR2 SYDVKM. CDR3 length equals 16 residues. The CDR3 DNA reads TGTGCCAGCAAGACAGCAGAACAGGCTGGGAACACTGAAGCTTTCTTT. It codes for CASKTAEQAGNTEAFF.